The T cell receptor (beta chain) described here comes from a study of cytomegalovirus exposure and HLA in healthy donors. With 60 Vbeta and 13 Jbeta primers, the PCR was carried out. Profiling relied on immunoSEQ multiplex PCR, and the TCRdb table lists in-frame clones only, not all of them. The data contain roughly 150,000 clones, approximately 85% of them singletons. This clone was recorded a few times. Between the trimmed V and J ends, which lost 1 base and 1 base, there was a span of 5 bases. CDR3 size: 13 residues. CDR1 and CDR2 from the germline V gene are SGHRS and YFSETQ. This sequence originates from a man younger than 45 in good health and CMV-seropositive. Sequenced input: PBMCs. The gene calls are TRBV5-1 and TRBJ1-1; D ambiguous. CDR3 residues: CASSLFQNTEAFF. The CDR3 nucleotides read TGCGCCAGCAGCTTGTTCCAGAACACTGAAGCTTTCTTT.